This T cell receptor (beta chain) was profiled in a study of a mutant IDH1 vaccine in newly diagnosed glioma. On the study more broadly: The study started vaccination 4-6 weeks after radiotherapy alone, or with temozolomide cycles. Treated patients were about 60% male, about 38% female, mean age approximately 42 years.

Time point indicated: week 47, end of study. Each dose of the vaccine consisted of 300 ug of mutant IDH1 20-mer peptide, with topical imiquimod. V lost 4 bases to trimming and J lost 0 bases; unmatched junction nucleotides: 6. Germline-derived CDR1 and CDR2 are LGHNA and YSLEER. This CDR3 has 17 amino acids. Some clones are missing from TCRdb's copy, which holds only in-frame ones; the method was immunoSEQ multiplex PCR. This table has more than 30,000 clones, approximately 89% appearing once. As for this clone: Antigen unknown.

V and J are TRBV4-3 and TRBJ1-4; 9 bases match TRBD1. This clonotype was obtained from a middle-aged man with glioma. This specimen was PBMCs, taken from a glioma patient whose treatment included an IDH1 peptide vaccine. CDR3 sequence (DNA): TGCGCCAGCAGCCGGACAGGGGTAGGGACAACTAATGAAAAACTGTTTTTT. Its protein is CASSRTGVGTTNEKLFF.